This record looks at one TCR beta chain sequence and its context. The record originates from a study of human T cells and chemical hapten exposure. TCRdb analysed the RACE reads with MiXCR anew, one entry per CDR3 protein. This sample yields about 190,000 distinct CDR3 sequences, of which 24% are seen a single time; about 2.5% belongs to the top ten. Described time point: patch test 3, about 24 weeks after DPC sensitization. Stated treatment: therapeutic diphenylcyclopropenone sensitization with weekly scalp DPC. This CDR3 is 12 amino acids long. Germline CDR1 is SGHTA and CDR2 is FQGTGA. Trimming left V 0 bases short and J 9 bases short, with 7 bases between.

This receptor was taken from a middle-aged woman with alopecia areata. Some clones in this sample may be carry-over from other donors' samples. This specimen consisted of whole blood, obtained in connection with sensitization to the hapten diphenylcyclopropenone (DPC). The V call is TRBV7-3, the J call TRBJ2-3, with a weak D call TRBD1 (6 bases). CDR3 region: CASSLTQGTQYF. In DNA form, the CDR3 reads TGTGCCAGCAGCTTAACCCAGGGGACGCAGTATTTT. The whole variable domain, filled in from reference TRBV7-3 and TRBJ2-3, reads GAGVSQTPSNKVTEKGKYVELRCDPISGHTALYWYRQSLGQGPEFLIYFQGTGAADDSGLPNDRFFAVRPEGSVSTLKIQRTERGDSAVYLCASSLTQGTQYFGPGTRLTVL.